This T cell receptor beta chain was identified in a study of cytomegalovirus exposure and HLA in healthy donors. This CDR3 region has 14 residues. Germline V gene data show CDR1 as MNHEY and CDR2 as SMNVEV (reference sequence). Unmatched junction bases numbered 4, after V lost 2 bases and J lost 5 bases. The primer mix had 60 Vbeta and 13 Jbeta primers. Repertoires were generated with immunoSEQ multiplex PCR, while TCRdb's copy carries only in-frame clones and drops some. The sample yields tens of thousands of clones, about 73% seen once. Material: PBMCs. The chain recombines TRBV27 with TRBJ2-7; 9 bases agree with TRBD1. The TCR originated in a woman in her 30s in good health and CMV-seronegative. The CDR3 sequence is CASSLTGTGNEQYF. CDR3 nucleotide sequence: TGTGCCAGCAGTTTAACCGGGACAGGGAACGAGCAGTACTTC.